This entry features one T cell receptor beta chain sequence. Individually, cDNA molecules had unique molecular identifiers attached to them. TCRdb re-called the 5' RACE reads through MiXCR, storing one row per CDR3 protein. The repertoire holds 30,000 to 35,000 distinct CDR3 sequences, with roughly 7% as singletons. The data are from a study of early T cells in non-severe SARS-CoV-2 infection. CDR3 length: 18 residues. The V gene's germline CDR1 is SGHRS and CDR2 YFSETQ. Trimming at V came to 4 bases and at J to 4 bases, leaving 11 bases not matched to a gene. The chain combines TRBV5-1 with TRBJ2-3; 14 bases are shared with TRBD2. The specimen sequenced was whole blood. The TCR was taken from an adult who was a healthcare worker with PCR-confirmed SARS-CoV-2 infection or an uninfected control (not recorded which). The CDR3 loop reads CASSQLTSGRAAADTQYF. CDR3 nucleotide sequence: TGCGCCAGCAGCCAACTGACTAGCGGGAGGGCCGCCGCAGATACGCAGTATTTT.